One sample yielded the 25 T cell receptor beta chains listed below, sequenced in a study of T cells in Graves' hyperthyroidism and ophthalmopathy. Amplified TCR beta CDR3 regions derived from RNA transcripts. An initial round of RT-PCR targeting the TCR CDR3 relied on the HTBI primer set. Each CDR3 protein gets one entry after TCRdb re-called the multiplex PCR reads with MiXCR. The sample includes 250,000 to 400,000 distinct CDR3 sequences, 12% to 15% of them seen just once. Material for sequencing was blood. The receptors were sampled from a woman in her forties with Graves' ophthalmopathy.

This clonotype was seen at least ten times. The J gene is TRBJ2-7, the V gene TRBV3-1; D call uncertain. Per germline, CDR1 LGHDT and CDR2 YNNKEL (reference sequence). This CDR3 region has 13 residues. V dropped 0 bases and J dropped 6 bases, with 9 bases sitting between them. CDR3 sequence (DNA): TGTGCCAGCAGCCAAGACCCCAGATTCGAGCAGTACTTC. Residues: CASSQDPRFEQYF.

This clonotype was picked up many times. V is TRBV12-3 or TRBV12-4 and J is TRBJ1-5, with D tentatively TRBD1 (5 bases). This CDR3 contains 15 residues. V lost 6 bases, J lost 4 bases, and 16 bases lay in between. CDR3: CASSLAEGENQPQHF. CDR3 coding DNA: TGTGCCAGCAGCCTAGCGGAAGGGGAAAATCAGCCCCAGCATTTT.

This clonotype was recorded at least ten times. The genes are TRBV20-1 and TRBJ2-3; 10 bases match TRBD2. Germline assignment: CDR1 DFQATT and CDR2 SNEGSKA (reference sequence). V dropped 4 bases and J dropped 5; count of bases not matched to a gene: 6. This CDR3 comprises 14 residues. In DNA form, the CDR3 reads TGCAGTGCTATTGCGGGACTAGCGTTAGATACGCAGTATTTT. It encodes CSAIAGLALDTQYF.

In its sample, this clonotype was seen many times. The genes are TRBV19 and TRBJ2-1; 11 bases fit TRBD2. Per germline, CDR1 LNHDA and CDR2 SQIVND (reference sequence). J lost 4 bases, V lost 9 bases, and 8 bases had no gene match. CDR3 size: 15 residues. This CDR3 reads CASSTLAGGYNEQFF. DNA of the CDR3: TGTGCCAGCAGCACCCTAGCGGGAGGATACAATGAGCAGTTCTTC.

This clonotype was found many times. V and J are TRBV6-5 and TRBJ2-2; no firm D call. The CDR3 contains 13 residues. Trimming removed 7 bases from V and 5 bases from J, with 11 bases in between. The germline V gene encodes CDR1 MNHEY and CDR2 SVGAGI. CDR3 in amino acids: CASNVEPTGELFF. The CDR3 coding sequence is TGTGCCAGCAATGTCGAACCTACCGGGGAGCTGTTTTTT.

This chain links TRBV7-9 with TRBJ2-5, with D possibly TRBD1 on 5 matching bases. Trimming took off 3 bases at V and 5 bases at J, with 7 bases between the two ends. The CDR3 is made up of 12 amino acids. Germline V lookup: CDR1 SEHNR, CDR2 FQNEAQ (reference sequence). The CDR3 sequence: CASSFHRETQYF. The CDR3, as DNA: TGTGCCAGCAGCTTTCACAGGGAGACCCAGTACTTC.

The rearrangement links TRBV6-5 to TRBJ1-2; 8 positions agree with TRBD1. With 0 bases clipped from V and 7 bases from J, the junction kept 4 bases outside the gene matches. Germline CDR1 and CDR2: MNHEY and SVGAGI. This CDR3 is 14 amino acids long. CDR3 bases: TGTGCCAGCAGTTACTCTTACGACAGGGGTGGCTACACCTTC. Translated: CASSYSYDRGGYTF.

This clonotype was recorded at least ten times. V is TRBV28 and J is TRBJ2-3; TRBD2 aligns across 8 bases. Per germline, CDR1 MDHEN and CDR2 SYDVKM. V shed 4 bases and J 10 bases; nucleotides not matched to a gene: 10. The CDR3 runs 14 residues. The CDR3 here is CASSSGRAGAAQYF. The CDR3 DNA reads as TGTGCCAGCAGTTCCGGGAGAGCGGGAGCGGCGCAGTATTTT.

This clonotype showed up many times. This rearrangement joins TRBV9 to TRBJ1-5; D is unresolved. The germline V gene has CDR1 SGDLS and CDR2 YYNGEE. V was pared by 8 bases and J by 1 base, with 16 bases between. This CDR3 region has 15 residues. CDR3: CARFWRNVSNQPQHF. The DNA for the CDR3 is TGTGCCAGGTTCTGGCGGAACGTCAGCAATCAGCCCCAGCATTTT.

This clonotype was detected many times. The chain carries TRBV19 and TRBJ2-7; 8 bases fit TRBD1. CDR1 LNHDA and CDR2 SQIVND come from the germline V gene (reference sequence). V dropped 6 bases and J dropped 2; count of bases not matched to a gene: 6. This CDR3 is 14 amino acids long. The CDR3 region is CASSDPTGAYEQYF. As DNA, the CDR3 is TGTGCCAGTAGCGACCCGACAGGGGCCTACGAGCAGTACTTC.

This clonotype came up many times. V gene TRBV20-1 combines with J gene TRBJ1-2, with 7 bases aligning to TRBD1. This CDR3 spans 11 amino acids. Germline V gene sequence: CDR1 DFQATT, CDR2 SNEGSKA (reference sequence). The V and J ends lost 5 bases and 5 bases, in that order; junction bases with no gene match: 2. The CDR3 nucleotides read TGCAGTGCTGCCAGGGGGTATGGCTACACCTTC. It yields the protein CSAARGYGYTF.

This clonotype was picked up many times. The rearrangement uses TRBV6-6 and TRBJ1-6; TRBD1 agrees at 8 bases. The CDR3 length is 15 residues. V was clipped by 2 bases and J by 9 bases; unmatched bases: 6. The germline gives CDR1 MNHNY, CDR2 SVGAGI (reference sequence). The CDR3 DNA reads TGTGCCAGCAGTTACGGGCAGGGGGCGGCTTCACCCCTCCACTTT. It specifies CASSYGQGAASPLHF.

The chain joins TRBV20-1 to TRBJ2-5; D is ambiguous. Trimming removed 6 bases from V and 1 base from J, with 12 bases in between. This CDR3 spans 13 amino acids. The germline V gene has CDR1 DFQATT and CDR2 SNEGSKA (reference sequence). The CDR3 nucleotides read TGCAGTGCCCCACTGACTCCCCAAGAGACCCAGTACTTC. It is translated as CSAPLTPQETQYF.

This clonotype has at least ten counts. J is TRBJ1-6 and V is TRBV6-1; possible D gene TRBD1, 5 bases. This CDR3 comprises 16 residues. V dropped 0 bases and J dropped 5 bases, with 11 bases sitting between them. Germline V CDR1 and CDR2: MNHNS, SASEGT. CDR3 sequence: CASSEARGVNNSPLHF. The DNA for the CDR3 is TGTGCCAGCAGTGAAGCGCGGGGGGTTAATAATTCACCCCTCCACTTT.

This clonotype was found a few times. The V and J genes are TRBV9 and TRBJ1-1, with D possibly TRBD1 on 5 matching bases. The V gene lost 4 bases and the J gene lost 4 bases, with 20 bases spanning the gap. Germline CDR1 and CDR2: SGDLS and YYNGEE. The CDR3 consists of 16 residues. CDR3 protein: CASSPIPQGGTTEAFF. The CDR3 nucleotides read TGTGCCAGCAGCCCAATCCCCCAGGGCGGGACCACTGAAGCTTTCTTT.

This clonotype was found a few times. The gene calls are TRBV5-1 and TRBJ2-5, with D unclear. This CDR3 has 14 residues. Germline V gives CDR1 SGHRS, CDR2 YFSETQ. Trimming removed 1 base at V and 2 bases at J, with 9 bases between. The CDR3 nucleotides read TGCGCCAGCAGCTTGTCCCACCGTCAAGAGACCCAGTACTTC. Encoded protein: CASSLSHRQETQYF.

The chain is built from TRBV12-3 or TRBV12-4 and TRBJ1-5; unclear D gene. The CDR3 spans 13 residues. V lost 5 bases to trimming and J lost 8 bases, with 13 bases between them. CDR3 in DNA: TGTGCCAGCAGTGGCCCAGCAGATAAGCCCCAGCATTTT. Encoded protein: CASSGPADKPQHF.

The CDR3 DNA is TGTGCCAGCAGCCATGGGGGCGCGGGAGGGCCGGGTACGCAGTATTTT. It specifies CASSHGGAGGPGTQYF. The V and J genes are TRBV3-1 and TRBJ2-3; 9 bases are a match to TRBD2. CDR3 length: 16 amino acids. Unmatched junction bases numbered 12, after V lost 3 bases and J lost 8 bases. Germline V gene lookup returns CDR1 LGHDT and CDR2 YNNKEL (reference sequence).

This clonotype was seen more than once but under ten times. This sequence joins TRBV19 and TRBJ2-1; TRBD1 matches 7 bases. CDR1 and CDR2 from the germline V gene are LNHDA and SQIVND (reference sequence). This CDR3 region has 13 residues. V lost 7 bases and J lost 9; bases outside the gene matches: 9. For the CDR3, the DNA is TGTGCCAGTACATCCAGGGGGTTCGGTGAGCAGTTCTTC. It is translated as CASTSRGFGEQFF.

In this sample, this clonotype turned up many times. The rearrangement joins TRBV2 to TRBJ2-7; D tentatively reads TRBD1 or TRBD2 (6 bases each). Germline V gene data show CDR1 as SNHLY and CDR2 as FYNNEI. Trimming removed 6 bases at V and 3 bases at J, with 15 bases between. This CDR3 has 14 amino acids. For the CDR3, the DNA is TGTGCCAGCAGGGACAGAGGGGGACTCTACGAGCAGTACTTC. Encoded protein: CASRDRGGLYEQYF.

In this sample, this clonotype turned up many times. The chain recombines TRBV9 with TRBJ1-2, with TRBD1 as a possible D gene (6 bases). This CDR3 region has 15 residues. V was shortened by 4 bases and J by 7 bases, with 20 bases between the two germline ends. Germline V gene sequence: CDR1 SGDLS, CDR2 YYNGEE. CDR3 DNA: TGTGCCAGCAGCTACCTTTCCAGGGGTGAAGGTGGCTACACCTTC. Its protein is CASSYLSRGEGGYTF.

In this sample, this clonotype turned up many times. This chain joins TRBV20-1 and TRBJ2-2, with 11 bases fitting TRBD2. CDR3 length: 15 residues. V was pared by 0 bases and J by 6 bases, with 3 bases of the junction left unmatched. Germline V lookup: CDR1 DFQATT, CDR2 SNEGSKA (reference sequence). CDR3 DNA: TGCAGTGCTAGAGATCGTAGCGGGGGGGCCGGGGAGCTGTTTTTT. Residues: CSARDRSGGAGELFF.

The table lists this clonotype with many counts. The chain employs TRBV5-1 and TRBJ1-2; D remains ambiguous. The CDR3 runs 14 residues. CDR1 and CDR2 from the germline V gene are SGHRS and YFSETQ. Trimming took off 0 bases at V and 4 bases at J, with 10 bases between the two ends. As DNA, the CDR3 is TGCGCCAGCAGCTTGGTTCCCGAAGGCTATGGCTACACCTTC. This codes for CASSLVPEGYGYTF.

This clonotype was recorded many times. J is TRBJ2-3 and V is TRBV7-6; 13 bases map to TRBD2. Germline assignment: CDR1 SGHVS and CDR2 FNYEAQ. This CDR3 spans 15 amino acids. J was trimmed by 4 bases and V by 5 bases; bases with no gene match: 3. CDR3 sequence: CASSKLAGGPDTQYF. CDR3 coding DNA: TGTGCCAGCAGCAAACTAGCGGGGGGGCCAGATACGCAGTATTTT.

In its sample, this clonotype was seen many times. The CDR3 here is CASSLTGSSYEQYF. CDR3 bases: TGCGCCAGCAGCCTGACAGGGTCCAGCTACGAGCAGTACTTC. This chain links TRBV5-1 with TRBJ2-7; TRBD1 matches 7 bases. Germline CDR1 and CDR2: SGHRS and YFSETQ. Germline trimming cut 4 bases from V and 3 bases from J; bases unmatched to any gene: 7. The CDR3 length is 14 residues.